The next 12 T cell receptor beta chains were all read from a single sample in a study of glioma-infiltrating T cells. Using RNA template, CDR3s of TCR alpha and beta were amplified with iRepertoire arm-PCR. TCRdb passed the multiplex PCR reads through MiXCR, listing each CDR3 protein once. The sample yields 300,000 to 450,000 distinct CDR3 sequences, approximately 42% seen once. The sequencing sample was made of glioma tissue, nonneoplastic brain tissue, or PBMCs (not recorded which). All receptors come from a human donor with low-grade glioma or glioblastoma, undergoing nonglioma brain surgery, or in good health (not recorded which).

CDR3 bases: TGTGCCAGCAGCTTAGGATCGTATGCATCGGTAGATACGCAGTATTTT. Translating gives CASSLGSYASVDTQYF. The gene calls are TRBV7-9 and TRBJ2-3; no clear D gene. V lost 1 base to trimming and J lost 5 bases, with 16 bases between them. Germline V gene data show CDR1 as SEHNR and CDR2 as FQNEAQ (reference sequence). This CDR3 has 16 amino acids.

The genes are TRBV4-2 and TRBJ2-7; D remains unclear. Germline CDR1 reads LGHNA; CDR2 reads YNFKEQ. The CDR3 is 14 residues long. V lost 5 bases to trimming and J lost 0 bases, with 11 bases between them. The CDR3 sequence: CASSLGRLSYEQYF. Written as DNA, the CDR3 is TGTGCCAGCAGCTTGGGTAGGCTCTCCTACGAGCAGTACTTC.

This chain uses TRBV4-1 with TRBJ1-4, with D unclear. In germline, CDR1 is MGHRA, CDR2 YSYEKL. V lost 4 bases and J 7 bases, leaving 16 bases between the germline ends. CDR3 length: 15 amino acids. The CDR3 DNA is TGCGCCAGCAGCCGGGTCGCGACGGCTGTTGAAAAACTGTTTTTT. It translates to CASSRVATAVEKLFF.

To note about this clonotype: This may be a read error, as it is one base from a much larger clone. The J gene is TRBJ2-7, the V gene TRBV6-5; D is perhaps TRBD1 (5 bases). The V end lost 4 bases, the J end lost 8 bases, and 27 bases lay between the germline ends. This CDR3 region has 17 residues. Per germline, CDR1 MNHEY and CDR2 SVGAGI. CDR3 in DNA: TGTGCCAGCAGTTTCAGCCTACCTAAGACAGCCTCCTTGCAGCAGTACTTC. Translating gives CASSFSLPKTASLQQYF.

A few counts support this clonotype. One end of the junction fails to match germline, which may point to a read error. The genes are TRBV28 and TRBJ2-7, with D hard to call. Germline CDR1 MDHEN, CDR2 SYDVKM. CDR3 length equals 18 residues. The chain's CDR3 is CACSFPLTQTLESYEQYF. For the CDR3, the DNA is TGTGCCTGCAGTTTTCCCCTGACTCAAACCTTAGAATCCTACGAGCAGTACTTC.

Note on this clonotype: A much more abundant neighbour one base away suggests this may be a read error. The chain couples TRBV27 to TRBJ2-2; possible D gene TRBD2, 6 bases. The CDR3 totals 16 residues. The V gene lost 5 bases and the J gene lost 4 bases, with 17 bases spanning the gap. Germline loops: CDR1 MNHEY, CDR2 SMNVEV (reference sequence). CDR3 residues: CASSALGFGGTGELFF. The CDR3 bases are TGTGCCAGCAGTGCCCTAGGGTTCGGGGGCACCGGGGAGCTGTTTTTT.

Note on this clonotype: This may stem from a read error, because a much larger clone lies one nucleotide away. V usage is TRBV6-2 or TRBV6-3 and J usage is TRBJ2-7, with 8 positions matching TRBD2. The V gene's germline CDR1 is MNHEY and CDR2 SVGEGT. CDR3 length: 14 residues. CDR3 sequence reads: CASSTSGLPYGQYF. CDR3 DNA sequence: TGTGCCAGCAGCACTAGCGGTCTGCCCTACGGGCAGTACTTC.

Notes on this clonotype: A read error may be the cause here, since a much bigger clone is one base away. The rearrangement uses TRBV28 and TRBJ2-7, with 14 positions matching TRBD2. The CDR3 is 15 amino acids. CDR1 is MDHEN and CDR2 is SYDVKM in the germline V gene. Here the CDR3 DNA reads TGTGACAGCAGTCCCACGGGACTAGCGGGAGTCGAGCAGTACTTC. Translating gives CDSSPTGLAGVEQYF.

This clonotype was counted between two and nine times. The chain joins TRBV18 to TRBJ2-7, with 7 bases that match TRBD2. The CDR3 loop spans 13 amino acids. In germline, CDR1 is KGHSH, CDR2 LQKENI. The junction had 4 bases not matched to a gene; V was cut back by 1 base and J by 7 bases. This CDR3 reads CASSPRAGEEQYF. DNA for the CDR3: TGTGCCAGCTCACCACGGGCGGGGGAAGAGCAGTACTTC.

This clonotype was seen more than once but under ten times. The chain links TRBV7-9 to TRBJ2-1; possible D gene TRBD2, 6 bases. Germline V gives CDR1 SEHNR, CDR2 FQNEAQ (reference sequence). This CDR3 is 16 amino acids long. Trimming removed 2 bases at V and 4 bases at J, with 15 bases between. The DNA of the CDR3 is TGTGCCAGCAGCTTAAGGGAGGCCCGGATTTACAATGAGCAGTTCTTC. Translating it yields CASSLREARIYNEQFF. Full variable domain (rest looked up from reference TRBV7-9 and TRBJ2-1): DTGVSQNPRHKITKRGQNVTFRCDPISEHNRLYWYRQTLGQGPEFLTYFQNEAQLEKSRLLSDRFSAERPKGSFSTLEIQRTEQGDSAMYLCASSLREARIYNEQFFGPGTRLTVL.

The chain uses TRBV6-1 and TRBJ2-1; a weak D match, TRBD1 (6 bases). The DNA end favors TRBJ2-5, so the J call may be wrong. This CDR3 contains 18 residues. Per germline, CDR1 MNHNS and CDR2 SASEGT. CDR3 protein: CASTPTSVSGHLQETQYF. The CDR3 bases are TGTGCCAGCACCCCGACTTCTGTTTCGGGACACCTCCAAGAGACCCAGTACTTC.

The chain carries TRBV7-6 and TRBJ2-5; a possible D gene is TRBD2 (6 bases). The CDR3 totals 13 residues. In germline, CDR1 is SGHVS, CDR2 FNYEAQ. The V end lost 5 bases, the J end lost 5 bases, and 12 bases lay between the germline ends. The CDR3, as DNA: TGTGCCAGCAGCGCACTCCGGGGGGAGACCCAGTACTTC. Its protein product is CASSALRGETQYF.